The clone carrying this T cell receptor (beta chain) occurred a few times. These data come from a study of CD8+ T cells in alopecia areata. Once RNA had been extracted, it was reverse transcribed into cDNA to act as the sequencing template. Using immunoSEQ multiplex PCR, the repertoire was profiled, and TCRdb retains in-frame clones only, with some absent. The table has 150,000 or so clones, more than 45% seen once. The V segment lost 1 base and the J segment 4 bases; nucleotides outside the gene matches: 2. CDR3 length: 14 amino acids. Germline V CDR1 and CDR2: GTSNPN, SVGIG (reference sequence). This TCR came from a human donor with alopecia areata. This rearrangement joins TRBV30 to TRBJ2-3, with 10 bases matching TRBD1. Sequenced material: CD4+ T cells sorted from blood. The CDR3 reads CAWSGGQGSDTQYF. The CDR3 region has the DNA TGTGCCTGGAGTGGGGGACAGGGGTCAGATACGCAGTATTTT.